What follows are 11 T cell receptor beta chains derived from one specimen sequenced in a study of PD-L1 blockade in urothelial cancer. This table comes from immunoSEQ multiplex PCR, and its TCRdb copy is limited to in-frame clones, with some not included. The sample holds 35,000 to 50,000 clones, more than 75% seen once. Specimen: PBMCs, collected around atezolizumab (anti-PD-L1) treatment. The origin of the receptors is an older woman with urothelial cancer.

The V gene is TRBV9, the J gene TRBJ1-3; no reliable D call. The V gene lost 0 bases and the J gene lost 4 bases, with 14 bases spanning the gap. The CDR3 is 16 amino acids. CDR1 is SGDLS and CDR2 is YYNGEE in the germline V gene. The CDR3 protein is CASSVDTAGGGNTIYF. For the CDR3, the DNA is TGTGCCAGCAGCGTAGACACGGCAGGCGGGGGAAACACCATATATTTT.

The chain couples TRBV5-1 to TRBJ1-1; 9 bases match TRBD1. V trimming: 4 bases; J trimming: 4 bases; junction bases outside the gene matches: 17. The CDR3 loop spans 18 amino acids. Germline values: CDR1 SGHRS, CDR2 YFSETQ. The CDR3 is CASSIRRTGEITSTEAFF. Here the CDR3 DNA reads TGCGCCAGCAGCATACGCCGGACAGGGGAGATAACGAGCACTGAAGCTTTCTTT. The whole variable domain, remainder taken from reference TRBV5-1 and TRBJ1-1, is KAGVTQTPRYLIKTRGQQVTLSCSPISGHRSVSWYQQTPGQGLQFLFEYFSETQRNKGNFPGRFSGRQFSNSRSEMNVSTLELGDSALYLCASSIRRTGEITSTEAFFGQGTRLTVV.

This chain connects TRBV13 to TRBJ1-2; weak D call: TRBD1 (6 bases). Trimming pared 0 bases from V and 3 bases from J, leaving 8 bases between. There are 14 residues in the CDR3. Germline assignment: CDR1 PRHDT and CDR2 FYEKMQ (reference sequence). The CDR3: CASSLGPGDYGYTF. The CDR3 coding sequence is TGTGCCAGCAGCTTAGGCCCAGGGGACTATGGCTACACCTTC. Drawing the rest from reference TRBV13 and TRBJ1-2, the complete variable domain is AAGVIQSPRHLIKEKRETATLKCYPIPRHDTVYWYQQGPGQDPQFLISFYEKMQSDKGSIPDRFSAQQFSDYHSELNMSSLELGDSALYFCASSLGPGDYGYTFGSGTRLTVV.

This clone was seen more than once but under ten times. The genes are TRBV4-3 and TRBJ2-7, with 9 bases fitting TRBD1. The trim removed 0 bases at V and 2 bases at J, leaving 5 bases unmatched. Germline CDR1 LGHNA, CDR2 YSLEER. The CDR3 has 16 residues. The CDR3 sequence is CASSQDVGTGTYEQYF. The CDR3 bases are TGCGCCAGCAGCCAAGACGTCGGGACAGGGACCTACGAGCAGTACTTC.

The rearrangement joins TRBV11-2 to TRBJ2-1; tentatively, D is TRBD1 (5 bases). Trimming shortened V by 4 bases and J by 5 bases, and 12 bases separated the two germline ends. Germline V gene lookup returns CDR1 SGHAT and CDR2 FQNNGV. The CDR3 runs to 14 residues. The CDR3 spells CASSSMGRDNEQFF. In nucleotides, the CDR3 is TGTGCCAGCAGCTCTATGGGCAGGGACAATGAGCAGTTCTTC.

This clone was seen just once. The chain has TRBV27 and TRBJ2-3; 9 bases fit TRBD2. The CDR3 has 17 amino acids. The V segment lost 4 bases and the J segment 1 base; nucleotides outside the gene matches: 9. Germline-derived CDR1 and CDR2 are MNHEY and SMNVEV (reference sequence). CDR3 loop: CASSSLAGPSGTDTQYF. CDR3 DNA sequence: TGTGCCAGCAGTTCCCTAGCGGGACCGTCCGGCACAGATACGCAGTATTTT.

This chain links TRBV5-4 with TRBJ2-7, with D tentatively TRBD2 (5 bases). Trimming took 2 bases from V and 2 from J, leaving 11 bases between them. The CDR3 contains 14 residues. Germline V gene data show CDR1 as SGHNT and CDR2 as YYREEE (reference sequence). CDR3 sequence reads: CASSFGLGTYEQYF. In DNA form, the CDR3 reads TGTGCCAGCAGCTTCGGGCTCGGGACCTACGAGCAGTACTTC.

V gene TRBV5-6 combines with J gene TRBJ2-5, with a possible D match to TRBD2 (6 bases). Germline CDR1 and CDR2: SGHDT and YYEEEE. Trimming cost V 2 bases and J 5 bases, with 13 bases left between them. CDR3 length: 14 residues. The CDR3 reads CASSFGTPMETQYF. As DNA, the CDR3 is TGTGCCAGCAGCTTTGGGACTCCCATGGAGACCCAGTACTTC.

CDR3 nucleotides: TGTGCCAGCAGCTCAAGGGCGGGGTACCCCCCGTACTTC. Translated: CASSSRAGYPPYF. The rearrangement joins TRBV5-5 to TRBJ2-7; a possible D gene is TRBD2 (6 bases). Trimming stripped 3 bases from V and 12 bases from J, with 19 bases between. The CDR3 runs to 13 residues. The V gene's germline CDR1 is SGHKS and CDR2 YYEKEE (reference sequence).

The chain recombines TRBV20-1 with TRBJ1-4; no clear D. Germline V gene data show CDR1 as DFQATT and CDR2 as SNEGSKA (reference sequence). The CDR3 is 11 residues long. V lost 6 bases and J lost 8, with 10 bases in between. CDR3 sequence (DNA): TGCAGTGCGAAGGGAGTCGAAAAACTGTTTTTT. It is translated as CSAKGVEKLFF.

The rearrangement joins TRBV10-3 to TRBJ2-1, with a possible D match to TRBD1 (5 bases). Trimming left V 0 bases short and J 8 bases short, with 17 bases between. Germline CDR1 is ENHRY and CDR2 is SYGVKD. The CDR3 spans 16 residues. CDR3 sequence: CAISESRAQGWDEQFF. CDR3 nucleotide sequence: TGTGCCATCAGTGAGTCCCGGGCCCAGGGATGGGATGAGCAGTTCTTC.